Only a few counts were recorded for the clone carrying this TCR beta chain. Method: immunoSEQ multiplex PCR; TCRdb's copy keeps in-frame clones and lacks some. The data show 52,000 or so clones, around 77% seen once. The entry originates in a study of memory CD4+ T cells and cytomegalovirus serostatus. Study at large: Donors were healthy Belgian adults, several CMV seropositive and 20 to 25 seronegative.

The germline V gene has CDR1 LGHNT and CDR2 FRNRAP. Trimming took off 7 bases at V and 7 bases at J, with 11 bases between the two ends. The CDR3 has 13 amino acids. The sort gate was single viable CD3+CD4+CD8-CD45RO+ cells for memory CD4+ T cells. The TCR comes from an adult in good health and CMV-seronegative. This chain joins TRBV12-5 and TRBJ1-6, with a weak D call TRBD1 (6 bases). The sample was memory CD4+ T cells from blood. CDR3 protein: CASDQGRNSPLHF. The CDR3 DNA reads TGTGCTAGTGACCAGGGGAGGAATTCACCCCTCCACTTT.